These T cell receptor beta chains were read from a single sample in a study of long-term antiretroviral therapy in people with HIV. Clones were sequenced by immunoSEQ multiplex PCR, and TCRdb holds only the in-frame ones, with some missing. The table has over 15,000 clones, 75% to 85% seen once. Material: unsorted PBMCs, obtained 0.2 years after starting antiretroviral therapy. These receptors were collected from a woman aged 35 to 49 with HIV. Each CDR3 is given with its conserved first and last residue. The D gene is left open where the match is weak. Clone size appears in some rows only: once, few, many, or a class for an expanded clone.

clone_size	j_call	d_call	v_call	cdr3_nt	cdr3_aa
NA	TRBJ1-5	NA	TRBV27	TGTGCCAGCAGTCCCAGCAATCAGCCCCAGCATTTT	CASSPSNQPQHF
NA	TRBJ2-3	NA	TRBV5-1	TGCGCCAGCAAGTTTACAGAAGTCACAGATACGCAGTATTTT	CASKFTEVTDTQYF
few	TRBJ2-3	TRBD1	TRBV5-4	TGTGCCAGCAGCGCGGGACAGGGCGCACCGGATACGCAGTATTTT	CASSAGQGAPDTQYF
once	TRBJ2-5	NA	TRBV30	TGTGCCTGGGGATTTACAGGGAAATCAGAGACCCAGTACTTC	CAWGFTGKSETQYF
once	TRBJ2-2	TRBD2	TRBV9	TGTGCCAGCAGCGCCGCGGGAGGGAGCACCGGGGAGCTGTTTTTT	CASSAAGGSTGELFF
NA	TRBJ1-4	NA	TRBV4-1	TGCGCCAGCAGCCAAAATGTTAATGAAAAACTGTTTTTT	CASSQNVNEKLFF
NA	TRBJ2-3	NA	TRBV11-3	TGTGCCAGCAGTTACAGAGGGGGGGCCAACACAGATACGCAGTATTTT	CASSYRGGANTDTQYF
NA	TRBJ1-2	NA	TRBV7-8	TGTGCCAGCAGCCCTAAGACAAAACGTGGCTACACCTTC	CASSPKTKRGYTF
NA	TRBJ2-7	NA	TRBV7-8	TGTGCCAGCAGCTTAGGCCCCGGACGCGAGCAGTACTTC	CASSLGPGREQYF
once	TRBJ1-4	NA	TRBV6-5	TGTGCCAGCAGTGACCCCCATAACTCTGAAAAACTGTTTTTT	CASSDPHNSEKLFF
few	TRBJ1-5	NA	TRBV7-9	TGTGCCAGCAGCTTAGCGGCGGCAAATCAGCCCCAGCATTTT	CASSLAAANQPQHF
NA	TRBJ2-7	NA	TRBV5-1	TGCGCCAGCAGCTTGGGGGAACTAGCTCCGTACGAGCAGTACTTC	CASSLGELAPYEQYF
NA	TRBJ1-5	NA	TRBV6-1	TGTGCCAGCAGTACGGAAATCTGGGAATCGCCCCAGCATTTT	CASSTEIWESPQHF
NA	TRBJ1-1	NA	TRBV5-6	TGTGCCAGCAGCTTGGGGAAGGGAAGGAACACTGAAGCTTTCTTT	CASSLGKGRNTEAFF
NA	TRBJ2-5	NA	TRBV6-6	TGTGCCAGCAGTAGAGGCGGGACTTCCGAAGAGACCCAGTACTTC	CASSRGGTSEETQYF
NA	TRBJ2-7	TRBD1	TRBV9	TGTGCCAGCAGCGATACACCGGGACAGGGGGAAGGGGAGCAGTACTTC	CASSDTPGQGEGEQYF
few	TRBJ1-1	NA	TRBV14	TGTGCCAGCAGCCAAGATTGGGGAAGAGATGTGAACACTGAAGCTTTCTTT	CASSQDWGRDVNTEAFF
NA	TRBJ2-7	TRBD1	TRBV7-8	TGTGCCAGCAGCCCAGTAGGGTCCAGGGGGCACGACGAGCAGTACTTC	CASSPVGSRGHDEQYF
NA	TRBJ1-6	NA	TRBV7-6	TGTGCCAGCAGCTTAGAACCAGGGTCACCCCTCCACTTT	CASSLEPGSPLHF
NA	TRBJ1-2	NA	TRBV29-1	TGCAGCGTTGGACACAGGGATGGCTACACCTTC	CSVGHRDGYTF
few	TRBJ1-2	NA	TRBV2	TGTGCCAGCAACCGTGGGACCAACGATGGCTACACCTTC	CASNRGTNDGYTF
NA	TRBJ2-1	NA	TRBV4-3	TGCGCCAGCAGCCAAGACGACGGGTCAATGTACAATGAGCAGTTCTTC	CASSQDDGSMYNEQFF
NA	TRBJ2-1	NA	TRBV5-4	TGTGCCAGCGACCGGGACTCTTCCCCCAATGAGCAGTTCTTC	CASDRDSSPNEQFF
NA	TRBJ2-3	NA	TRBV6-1	TGTGCCAGCAGCTGGGAGGGCACAGATACGCAGTATTTT	CASSWEGTDTQYF
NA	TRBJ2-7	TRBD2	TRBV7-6	TGTGCCAGCAGTTTTAGCGGGGGGGTTGACGAGCAGTACTTC	CASSFSGGVDEQYF
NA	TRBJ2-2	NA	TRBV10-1	TGCGCCAGCAGTGAGCTTAAAACCCCTCTCGGGGAGCTGTTTTTT	CASSELKTPLGELFF
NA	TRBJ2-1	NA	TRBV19	TGTGCCAGTAGTACGGGATTCCTCTACAATGAGCAGTTCTTC	CASSTGFLYNEQFF
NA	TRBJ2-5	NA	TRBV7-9	TGTGCCAGCAGCGATGCAGATCTCGGGGTTCAAGAGACCCAGTACTTC	CASSDADLGVQETQYF
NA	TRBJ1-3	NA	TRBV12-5	TGTGCTAGTGGTTTGGTACGAAATGTCCCTGGAAACACCATATATTTT	CASGLVRNVPGNTIYF